What follows are 23 T cell receptor beta chains derived from one specimen sequenced in a study of cytotoxic CD8 clonotypes in ibrutinib-treated CLL. Libraries were prepared by immunoSEQ multiplex PCR; TCRdb keeps only in-frame clonotypes and omits some of them. The sample includes tens of thousands of clones, 65% to 70% of them seen just once. Source: PBMCs, taken at disease progression, from a patient treated with ibrutinib. These TCRs come from a human donor with chronic lymphocytic leukemia.

This sequence joins TRBV7-9 and TRBJ2-4, with D hard to call. The length of the CDR3 is 12 residues. V lost 0 bases to trimming and J lost 7 bases, with 4 bases between them. Germline V gene lookup returns CDR1 SEHNR and CDR2 FQNEAQ (reference sequence). CDR3 loop: CASSLARNIQYF. The CDR3 DNA sequence: TGTGCCAGCAGCTTAGCCCGGAACATTCAGTACTTC.

The CDR3 loop reads CASSLKGNAHTDTQYF. The CDR3 DNA reads as TGTGCCAGCAGCTTGAAGGGGAACGCCCACACAGATACGCAGTATTTT. The V and J genes are TRBV5-4 and TRBJ2-3, with D possibly matching TRBD1 (5 bases). Germline CDR1 is SGHNT and CDR2 is YYREEE (reference sequence). The CDR3 totals 16 residues. Trimming removed 1 base from V and 2 bases from J, with 14 bases in between.

The V and J genes are TRBV7-3 and TRBJ1-1; a weak D match, TRBD1 (6 bases). In germline, CDR1 is SGHTA, CDR2 FQGTGA. This CDR3 is 14 amino acids long. With 5 bases removed from V and 1 base from J, the gap between germline ends came to 11 bases. The CDR3 DNA reads TGTGCCAGCAGCCCGGGGACACCGAACACTGAAGCTTTCTTT. Its translation: CASSPGTPNTEAFF.

This clone is a singleton in its sample. The J gene is TRBJ2-5, the V gene TRBV5-8, with D possibly being TRBD1 (5 bases). Germline assignment: CDR1 SGHTS and CDR2 YDEGEE. The CDR3 runs to 13 residues. The ends were cut back, 4 bases at V and 14 bases at J, with 21 bases in the middle. The DNA of the CDR3 is TGTGCCAGCAGCGCGGCTAAAAAAGGGGTTTTTTACTTC. Its translation is CASSAAKKGVFYF.

This clone was recorded many times. The chain uses TRBV4-1 and TRBJ2-2, with TRBD2 matching over 13 bases. CDR3 size: 17 residues. From germline, CDR1 is MGHRA and CDR2 YSYEKL. After removal of 4 bases from V and 6 bases from J, the junction contained 8 bases not matched to a gene. This CDR3 reads CASSRSGLAGEPGELFF. The CDR3 coding sequence is TGCGCCAGCAGCCGATCCGGACTAGCGGGAGAACCCGGGGAGCTGTTTTTT.

This chain uses TRBV28 with TRBJ1-1; no clear D gene. CDR1 and CDR2 (germline): MDHEN, SYDVKM. This CDR3 is built from 14 residues. V was shortened by 2 bases and J by 1 base, with 8 bases between the two germline ends. The CDR3 DNA reads as TGTGCCAGCAGTTTACGGCGACAGAACACTGAAGCTTTCTTT. It codes for CASSLRRQNTEAFF.

The chain combines TRBV14 with TRBJ1-2; D is unresolved. Germline-derived CDR1 and CDR2 are SGHDN and FVKESK. V lost 3 bases and J lost 8, with 7 bases in between. CDR3 length: 11 amino acids. CDR3 nucleotide sequence: TGTGCCAGCAGCCACGGTTTCGGCTACACCTTC. Its translation: CASSHGFGYTF.

The chain has TRBV5-1 and TRBJ1-4; D possibly corresponds to TRBD1 (6 bases). There are 17 residues in the CDR3. The V gene's germline CDR1 is SGHRS and CDR2 YFSETQ. The germline V and J ends were trimmed by 2 bases and 6 bases, with 20 bases remaining between them. CDR3 loop: CASSLVIGTPGDEKLFF. For the CDR3, the DNA is TGCGCCAGCAGCTTAGTTATCGGGACTCCAGGGGATGAAAAACTGTTTTTT.

The J gene is TRBJ2-7, the V gene TRBV11-2; TRBD1 might be the D (6 bases). This CDR3 contains 15 residues. V was cut by 7 bases and J by 6 bases, with 22 bases left in between. Germline V CDR1 and CDR2: SGHAT, FQNNGV. The CDR3 protein is CASTRGPTGHSEQYF. The CDR3 DNA follows: TGTGCCAGCACGCGAGGCCCAACAGGGCATTCCGAGCAGTACTTC.

V and J are TRBV11-1 and TRBJ2-2; 8 bases fit TRBD1. V gave up 1 base and J gave up 8 bases; unmatched junction bases: 6. Germline V gene data show CDR1 as SGHAT and CDR2 as FQDESV (reference sequence). The CDR3 is made up of 15 amino acids. Here the CDR3 reads CASSLGQGPQGELFF. In DNA, the CDR3 is TGTGCCAGCAGCTTAGGACAGGGGCCGCAAGGGGAGCTGTTTTTT. Full variable domain (outside the CDR3, taken from reference TRBV11-1 and TRBJ2-2): EAEVAQSPRYKITEKSQAVAFWCDPISGHATLYWYRQILGQGPELLVQFQDESVVDDSQLPKDRFSAERLKGVDSTLKIQPAELGDSAMYLCASSLGQGPQGELFFGEGSRLTVL.

V gene TRBV6-5 combines with J gene TRBJ2-5, with D perhaps TRBD2 (6 bases). This CDR3 contains 15 residues. The V gene lost 0 bases and the J gene lost 2 bases, with 10 bases spanning the gap. Germline V gene data show CDR1 as MNHEY and CDR2 as SVGAGI. The CDR3 is CASSYSQGGQETQYF. As DNA, the CDR3 is TGTGCCAGCAGTTACTCCCAGGGAGGACAAGAGACCCAGTACTTC.

V usage is TRBV7-9 and J usage is TRBJ1-1, with D perhaps TRBD1 (6 bases). V was pared by 0 bases and J by 5 bases, with 13 bases between. The CDR3 loop spans 15 amino acids. The germline CDR1 and CDR2 sequences are SEHNR and FQNEAQ (reference sequence). The DNA for the CDR3 is TGTGCCAGCAGCTTAGCGAACGGGGGGCGTACTGAAGCTTTCTTT. Translating gives CASSLANGGRTEAFF.

This clone has only a few counts. The rearrangement uses TRBV6-5 and TRBJ2-7, with 10 bases aligning to TRBD1. The CDR3 consists of 15 residues. Germline values: CDR1 MNHEY, CDR2 SVGAGI. The J segment lost 1 base and the V segment lost 2 bases, leaving 2 bases of the junction unmatched. Here the CDR3 reads CASSYRTGGSYEQYF. The CDR3 DNA is TGTGCCAGCAGTTACCGGACAGGGGGTTCCTACGAGCAGTACTTC.

The V gene is TRBV28, the J gene TRBJ1-3; D gene ambiguous. V lost 2 bases to trimming and J lost 4 bases, with 3 bases between them. This CDR3 spans 12 amino acids. Germline CDR1 MDHEN, CDR2 SYDVKM. The CDR3 region is CASSLAGNTIYF. The CDR3 DNA reads as TGTGCCAGCAGTTTAGCCGGAAACACCATATATTTT.

The chain employs TRBV5-1 and TRBJ2-5, with a possible D match to TRBD2 (6 bases). CDR3 length: 14 amino acids. Trimming shortened V by 2 bases and J by 4 bases, and 12 bases separated the two germline ends. From germline, CDR1 is SGHRS and CDR2 YFSETQ. In DNA form, the CDR3 reads TGCGCCAGCAGCTTAACGGGAGTAGTAGAGACCCAGTACTTC. This encodes CASSLTGVVETQYF.

This rearrangement joins TRBV11-3 to TRBJ2-1, with 14 positions matching TRBD2. There are 19 residues in the CDR3. The germline CDR1 and CDR2 sequences are SGHNT and YENEEA. Trimming at V came to 4 bases and at J to 5 bases, leaving 13 bases not matched to a gene. The CDR3 region is CASSSPGLAGASQDNEQFF. CDR3 DNA: TGTGCCAGCAGCTCGCCGGGACTAGCGGGAGCGTCCCAGGACAATGAGCAGTTCTTC.

This clone was seen only a few times. This chain links TRBV2 with TRBJ2-2; D is ambiguous. The CDR3 consists of 11 residues. Trimming removed 6 bases from V and 7 bases from J, with 6 bases in between. Germline CDR1 SNHLY, CDR2 FYNNEI. CDR3 coding DNA: TGTGCCAGCAGGATTGACGGGGAGCTGTTTTTT. Its translation is CASRIDGELFF.

This rearrangement joins TRBV29-1 to TRBJ1-4, with D perhaps TRBD1 (5 bases). Per germline, CDR1 SQVTM and CDR2 ANQGSEA. V was clipped by 4 bases and J by 7 bases, with 7 bases between them. The CDR3 runs 11 residues. CDR3 loop: CSVVRGEKLFF. Written as DNA, the CDR3 is TGCAGCGTTGTTAGGGGTGAAAAACTGTTTTTT.

The chain is built from TRBV7-8 and TRBJ2-7; TRBD2 matches 7 bases. This CDR3 comprises 12 residues. The germline V gene encodes CDR1 SGHVS and CDR2 FQNEAQ. The trim removed 10 bases at V and 0 bases at J, leaving 3 bases unmatched. CDR3 in amino acids: CATGGSSYEQYF. The CDR3 DNA reads as TGTGCCACAGGCGGGAGCTCCTACGAGCAGTACTTC.

This clone is categorized as medium-sized (0.01 to 0.1%). The rearrangement uses TRBV5-1 and TRBJ1-1, with unresolved D. This CDR3 spans 13 amino acids. Germline V gene data show CDR1 as SGHRS and CDR2 as YFSETQ. Trimming left V 5 bases short and J 0 bases short, with 8 bases between. This CDR3 reads CASSLGMNTEAFF. The CDR3 bases are TGCGCCAGCAGTCTAGGGATGAACACTGAAGCTTTCTTT.

The CDR3 is CAWNRVQETQYF. DNA for the CDR3: TGTGCCTGGAACCGGGTCCAAGAGACCCAGTACTTC. This chain links TRBV30 with TRBJ2-5; no firm D call. The CDR3 covers 12 residues. Germline V gene sequence: CDR1 GTSNPN, CDR2 SVGIG (reference sequence). V was pared by 4 bases and J by 1 base, with 7 bases between.

This rearrangement joins TRBV28 to TRBJ2-2; maybe TRBD1 (6 bases). Germline-derived CDR1 and CDR2 are MDHEN and SYDVKM. The CDR3 spans 14 residues. The V end was cut by 2 bases, the J end by 6 bases, with 10 bases between. Here the CDR3 reads CASSLAQGPGELFF. CDR3 DNA sequence: TGTGCCAGCAGTTTAGCGCAGGGGCCCGGGGAGCTGTTTTTT. The entire variable domain, with the rest obtained from reference TRBV28 and TRBJ2-2, is as follows: DVKVTQSSRYLVKRTGEKVFLECVQDMDHENMFWYRQDPGLGLRLIYFSYDVKMKEKGDIPEGYSVSREKKERFSLILESASTNQTSMYLCASSLAQGPGELFFGEGSRLTVL.

The V gene is TRBV18, the J gene TRBJ2-7; D is uncertain. CDR1 is KGHSH and CDR2 is LQKENI in the germline V gene. Trimming left V 5 bases short and J 2 bases short, with 19 bases between. CDR3 length: 16 amino acids. The CDR3 sequence is CASSSAAGTKTYEQYF. The CDR3 DNA reads as TGTGCCAGCTCATCCGCCGCCGGAACAAAGACCTACGAGCAGTACTTC.